This TCR beta chain comes out of a study of cytomegalovirus exposure and HLA in healthy donors. In the case of this clone: Its antigen is unidentified.

Study-wide results and limits: Further analysis was carried out later, and it showed several of the most significant clusters appearing linked to common viral pathogens. It was shown in a later analysis that HLA-associated TCR beta chains were more clonally expanded than other, equally common chains. Confirmation in vitro established that a few CMV-associated chains were specific for CMV antigens.

In the PCR, 60 Vbeta and 13 Jbeta primers were used. Profiled with immunoSEQ multiplex PCR; TCRdb holds only in-frame clones, not every one. Here the sample spans 200,000 or so clones, 85% to 90% being singletons. Per the germline V gene, CDR1 is SGHRS and CDR2 is YFSETQ. The CDR3 totals 14 residues. Trimming took 4 bases from V and 1 from J, leaving 11 bases between them. The material sequenced was PBMCs. The chain recombines TRBV5-1 with TRBJ2-5; the D gene is possibly TRBD2 (6 bases). The sequence derives from a human donor in good health. CDR3 coding DNA: TGCGCCAGCAGCGATCCGGGAGTCCAAGAGACCCAGTACTTC. Translation: CASSDPGVQETQYF.